The following is a T cell receptor (beta chain) sequence with its context. Its antigen is not identified. Trimming took 0 bases from V and 7 from J; bases not matched to a gene: 11. This CDR3 comprises 16 residues. Germline CDR1 is MGHRA and CDR2 is YSYEKL. Using immunoSEQ multiplex PCR, the repertoire was profiled, and TCRdb retains in-frame clones only, with some absent. Among about 15,000 clones listed, more than 75% were seen once. This sample is drawn from a study of graft-versus-host responses after intestinal transplantation. General observations from the study: Recipient marrow contained GvH clones, some of which appeared first in ileum or blood.

The sequence was obtained from a human patient who received an intestinal transplant, so some T cells may come from the graft donor. The input for sequencing was bone marrow, taken nearly 130 days after intestinal transplantation. The rearrangement uses TRBV4-1 and TRBJ1-2, with TRBD1 matching 7 bases. CDR3 coding DNA: TGCGCCAGCAGCCAAGAAGTAGCCAGGGGGGGAAGTGGCTACACCTTC. Its protein product is CASSQEVARGGSGYTF.